These 29 T cell receptor beta chains were sequenced from one sample in a study of tumor and adjacent non-tumor tissue in lung cancer (dated by TCRdb to between 2017 and 2018). Libraries were prepared through multiplex PCR. The listed sequencing device is Illumina HiSeq 2500. TCRbeta libraries were constructed through three rounds of nested PCR with primers (Table S4) according to protocols modified from ARM-PCR. In TCRdb, the public reads were trimmed at Q25 with fastp and aligned with MiXCR, with productive beta chains retained. Each CDR3 protein appears once, grouped with its most common genes and DNA. The sample table contains approximately 100,000 distinct CDR3 sequences; only one count was recorded for roughly 77% of them. Of the sample, about 39% falls within the top ten clones. RNA was isolated from bulk unsorted tissue, and RNA quality was assessed with a NanoDrop ND-1000 and an Agilent 2100.

Specimen: lung tumor tissue. The receptors here all came from a woman aged 55 to 70 with non-small cell lung cancer.

This chain connects TRBV11-2 to TRBJ2-1; 7 nucleotides match TRBD1. V dropped 7 bases and J dropped 5; count of bases not matched to a gene: 8. The V gene's germline CDR1 is SGHAT and CDR2 FQNNGV. The CDR3 spans 14 residues. The CDR3 nucleotides are TGTGCCAGCAACCAGACAGGGTCCGACAATGAGCAGTTCTTC. Its protein product is CASNQTGSDNEQFF.

About this clonotype itself: The junction shows a germline mismatch at one end, possibly a read error. This chain uses TRBV11-2 with TRBJ1-2; perhaps TRBD1 as D (5 bases). This CDR3 comprises 18 residues. The germline CDR1 and CDR2 sequences are SGHAT and FQNNGV. The CDR3 DNA reads TGTGCCAGCTTTACTCTATGGGGCACCGCAGGAATTAACTATGCCTACACCTTC. This gives the protein CASFTLWGTAGINYAYTF.

With regard to this clonotype: The CDR3 end shows no conserved phenylalanine or tryptophan, and so a read error is likely. This sequence joins TRBV12-3 or TRBV12-4 and TRBJ1-5; 10 nucleotides align to TRBD1. V lost 5 bases to trimming and J lost 2 bases; unmatched junction nucleotides: 6. The CDR3 extends over 16 amino acids. Here the CDR3 reads CASSRTGGSGNQPQHI. The DNA for the CDR3 is TGTGCCAGCAGTCGGACAGGGGGATCAGGCAATCAGCCCCAGCATATT.

Comments on this clonotype: One end of the junction fails to match germline, which may point to a read error. The rearrangement links TRBV11-3 to TRBJ2-3, with D perhaps TRBD2 (5 bases). The CDR3 consists of 15 residues. In germline, CDR1 is SGHNT, CDR2 YENEEA. The CDR3 nucleotides read TGTACCAGCAGCCCCGCTGGGCATGGAGGTCATACGCAGTATTTT. Protein: CTSSPAGHGGHTQYF. Full variable domain (outside the CDR3, taken from reference TRBV11-3 and TRBJ2-3): EAGVVQSPRYKIIEKKQPVAFWCNPISGHNTLYWYLQNLGQGPELLIRYENEEAVDDSQLPKDRFSAERLKGVDSTLKIQPAELGDSAVYLCTSSPAGHGGHTQYFGPGTRLTVL.

On this clonotype: This may be a read error: a much more frequent sequence differs by one nucleotide. The V gene is TRBV7-8, the J gene TRBJ2-7; D uncertain. Germline values: CDR1 SGHVS, CDR2 FQNEAQ. V shed 5 bases and J shed 0 bases, with 11 bases lying between them. This CDR3 comprises 14 residues. The CDR3 is CASSLRRSSYEQYF. In DNA form, the CDR3 reads TGTGCCAGCAGCCTCAGACGGTCCTCCTACGAGCAGTACTTC. Variable domain in full (rest from reference TRBV7-8 and TRBJ2-7): GAGVSQSPRYKVAKRGQDVALRCDPISGHVSLFWYQQALGQGPEFLTYFQNEAQLDKSGLPSDRFFAERPEGSVSTLKIQRTQQEDSAVYLCASSLRRSSYEQYFGPGTRLTVT.

Note on this clonotype: A junction boundary mismatches the germline segment, possibly from a read error. CDR3 residues: CPSSLGIVQETQYF. The CDR3 DNA is TGTCCCAGCAGCCTAGGGATAGTCCAAGAGACCCAGTACTTC. This chain links TRBV11-2 with TRBJ2-5; the D is unclear. CDR3 length equals 14 residues. Germline lookup yields CDR1 SGHAT and CDR2 FQNNGV.

The chain uses TRBV6-2 or TRBV6-3 and TRBJ2-4; D is possibly TRBD1 (5 bases). Trimming stripped 11 bases from V and 1 base from J, with 24 bases between. Germline CDR1 and CDR2: MNHEY and SVGEGT. This CDR3 spans 17 amino acids. This chain's CDR3 is CAGSYALSGIAKNIQYF. The CDR3 DNA is TGTGCCGGTAGTTACGCATTGTCAGGGATCGCCAAAAACATTCAGTACTTC.

The chain couples TRBV6-5 to TRBJ2-2; TRBD1 matches 7 bases. The V gene's germline CDR1 is MNHEY and CDR2 SVGAGI. The CDR3 extends over 19 amino acids. Losses at the gene ends were 5 bases for V and 0 bases for J; bases not matched to a gene: 15. CDR3 loop: CASSGPGQSLFANTGELFF. In nucleotides, the CDR3 is TGTGCCAGCAGTGGTCCGGGACAGTCACTGTTCGCGAACACCGGGGAGCTGTTTTTT.

There are a few counts of this clonotype. One junction end disagrees with the germline gene, perhaps due to a read error. The J gene is TRBJ2-5, the V gene TRBV20-1; D might be TRBD2 (6 bases). Germline CDR1 is DFQATT and CDR2 is SNEGSKA (reference sequence). The CDR3 loop spans 15 amino acids. This CDR3 reads CSVPWTKVAFETQYF. The CDR3 nucleotides are TGCAGTGTTCCCTGGACTAAGGTGGCCTTTGAGACCCAGTATTTC.

Concerning this clonotype itself: At one end the junction does not follow the germline gene, possibly because of a read error. This chain uses TRBV11-2 with TRBJ2-7; D tentatively fits TRBD1 or TRBD2 (5 bases each). CDR1 is SGHAT and CDR2 is FQNNGV in the germline V gene. The CDR3 runs 14 residues. DNA of the CDR3: TGTTCCAGCACTTGGGACCGCGGAGGATACAAGCAGTACTTC. Translating it yields CSSTWDRGGYKQYF.

This clonotype has a count of ten or more. This sequence joins TRBV10-3 and TRBJ1-1; 7 nucleotides match TRBD1. This CDR3 has 13 residues. V shed 6 bases, J shed 3 bases, and the junction held 4 bases outside the gene matches. Per germline, CDR1 ENHRY and CDR2 SYGVKD. The CDR3 sequence: CAIRVDRDTEAFF. The DNA for the CDR3 is TGTGCCATCAGAGTCGACAGGGACACTGAAGCTTTCTTT.

The chain recombines TRBV20-1 with TRBJ2-5; D call uncertain. The CDR3 has 13 residues. CDR1 is DFQATT, CDR2 SNEGSKA, per germline (reference sequence). Between the trimmed V and J ends, which lost 4 bases and 4 bases, there was a span of 13 bases. CDR3 loop: CSAKGLMPETQYF. The CDR3 coding sequence is TGCAGTGCTAAAGGGTTGATGCCAGAGACCCAGTACTTC.

Concerning this clonotype: Given a much more abundant clone one base away, this may be a read error. The chain joins TRBV12-3 or TRBV12-4 to TRBJ1-1; D may be TRBD1 (6 bases). This CDR3 contains 14 residues. In nucleotides, the CDR3 is TGTACCAGCAGAACAGGGATAGAGAACACTGAAGCTTTCTTT. Translating it yields CTSRTGIENTEAFF.

In the case of this clonotype: At one of its ends the junction is not consistent with the germline gene, which may arise from a read error. The chain employs TRBV5-1 and TRBJ1-4; D uncertain. This CDR3 spans 13 amino acids. Germline V gene sequence: CDR1 SGHRS, CDR2 YFSETQ. The CDR3 protein is CASSLRLNEKLFF. CDR3 in DNA: TGCGCAAGCAGCTTGAGGTTAAATGAAAAACTGTTTTTT.

At least ten counts were recorded for this clonotype. The chain employs TRBV4-3 and TRBJ1-1; a weak D match, TRBD1 (5 bases). The CDR3 covers 12 residues. Deletions cut 5 bases from V and 10 bases from J, with 14 bases between. CDR1 is LGHNA, CDR2 YSLEER, per germline. CDR3 DNA: TGCGCCAGCAGCAACCCCCAGGGAGGAGCTTTCTTT. It specifies CASSNPQGGAFF.

In the case of this clonotype: It is likely a read error, because the conserved phenylalanine at the end of the CDR3 is missing. The chain carries TRBV20-1 and TRBJ2-3; D might be TRBD2 (5 bases). The CDR3 runs to 15 residues. CDR1 and CDR2 from the germline V gene are DFQATT and SNEGSKA (reference sequence). Deletions cut 3 bases from V and 6 bases from J, with 19 bases between. The CDR3 sequence is CSARMASLSTDTQYY. The CDR3 DNA reads TGCAGTGCTAGGATGGCTAGCCTATCCACGGATACGCAGTATTAT.

This clonotype showed up just once. The CDR3 does not close with the conserved phenylalanine or tryptophan, likely indicating a read error. J is TRBJ1-5 and V is TRBV20-1, with 7 bases that match TRBD1. CDR3 length equals 13 residues. From germline, CDR1 is DFQATT and CDR2 SNEGSKA (reference sequence). DNA for the CDR3: TGCAGCGCTTGGGACAGCAATAATCAGCCTCAGCATTTA. The encoded protein is CSAWDSNNQPQHL.

With regard to this clonotype: No conserved phenylalanine or tryptophan is present at the end of the CDR3, so a read error is the likely explanation. V is TRBV30 and J is TRBJ1-6, with no clear D. This CDR3 spans 13 amino acids. Germline CDR1 is GTSNPN and CDR2 is SVGIG (reference sequence). V lost 4 bases, J lost 8 bases, and 12 bases lay in between. The CDR3 DNA reads TGTGCCTGGACGGATAGACGGGATTCACCCCTCCACTTA. Protein sequence: CAWTDRRDSPLHL.

Note on this clonotype: A junction end diverges from the germline sequence, so it may reflect a read error. The CDR3 sequence is CSARETVASSPLHF. CDR3 DNA: TGCAGTGCTAGGGAAACAGTGGCAAGTTCACCCCTACACTTT. V gene TRBV20-1 combines with J gene TRBJ1-6; D not resolved. Per germline, CDR1 DFQATT and CDR2 SNEGSKA (reference sequence). The CDR3 runs 14 residues.

The genes are TRBV11-2 and TRBJ1-1; D is undetermined. This CDR3 is built from 16 residues. With 0 bases removed from V and 6 bases from J, the gap between germline ends came to 17 bases. Germline lookup yields CDR1 SGHAT and CDR2 FQNNGV. CDR3 protein: CASSLDLGFWESEAFF. The DNA for the CDR3 is TGTGCCAGCAGCTTAGATCTGGGGTTTTGGGAGTCTGAAGCTTTCTTT.

This clonotype was counted many times. CDR3 in amino acids: CASSQAIQRDDTQYF. The CDR3, as DNA: TGCGCCAGCAGCCAAGCGATTCAGAGAGATGATACGCAGTATTTT. The rearrangement uses TRBV4-3 and TRBJ2-3; no firm D call. CDR1 is LGHNA, CDR2 YSLEER, per germline. With 1 base removed from V and 6 bases from J, the gap between germline ends came to 14 bases. This CDR3 contains 15 residues.

With regard to this clonotype: A junction end diverges from the germline sequence, so it may reflect a read error. This chain uses TRBV29-1 with TRBJ2-3; D is uncertain. The CDR3 is made up of 11 amino acids. Germline V CDR1 and CDR2: SQVTM, ANQGSEA. The DNA for the CDR3 is TGCAGCGGTATCTCCACAGATACGCAGTATTTC. It encodes CSGISTDTQYF.

CDR3 sequence reads: CASSLASSIDTQYF. In DNA, the CDR3 is TGTGCCAGCAGTTTAGCGAGTTCCATAGATACGCAGTATTTT. This chain connects TRBV12-3 or TRBV12-4 to TRBJ2-3; D gene ambiguous. The V end was cut by 0 bases, the J end by 5 bases, with 9 bases between. The CDR3 has 14 amino acids.

As concerns this clonotype: This may be a read error: a much more frequent sequence differs by one nucleotide. The chain combines TRBV20-1 with TRBJ2-5, with D perhaps TRBD1 (5 bases). Looked up from germline, CDR1 is DFQATT and CDR2 is SNEGSKA (reference sequence). The CDR3 covers 13 residues. CDR3 loop: CIARDAGSETQYF. For the CDR3, the DNA is TGCATTGCTAGAGATGCAGGGTCAGAGACCCAGTACTTC.

About this clonotype itself: A read error is possible here, since a much larger clone lies one base away. J is TRBJ2-7 and V is TRBV12-3 or TRBV12-4; TRBD2 matches at 16 bases. The CDR3 loop spans 16 amino acids. The CDR3: CASSSPGLAGGYELYF. CDR3 coding DNA: TGTGCCAGCAGTTCACCGGGACTAGCGGGAGGGTACGAGCTGTACTTC.

This clonotype has a count of ten or more. The chain carries TRBV28 and TRBJ1-1; 7 bases map to TRBD1. The CDR3 has 15 amino acids. V shed 6 bases and J 6 bases; nucleotides not matched to a gene: 13. Germline V CDR1 and CDR2: MDHEN, SYDVKM. The CDR3 loop reads CASRPTGGQGAEAFF. CDR3 sequence (DNA): TGTGCCAGCAGACCTACCGGGGGGCAGGGGGCTGAAGCTTTCTTT.

On this clonotype: One junction end disagrees with the germline gene, perhaps due to a read error. This chain uses TRBV6-6 with TRBJ2-2, with D unclear. CDR1 MNHNY and CDR2 SVGAGI come from the germline V gene (reference sequence). CDR3 size: 13 residues. CDR3 sequence (DNA): TGTGCCAGCAGGACCCCAAACACCGTGGAGCTGTCTTTT. It is translated as CASRTPNTVELSF.

In the case of this clonotype: A much larger clone lies one base from this, so it may be a read error. V gene TRBV6-2 or TRBV6-3 combines with J gene TRBJ2-6; possible D gene TRBD1, 5 bases. The CDR3 has 15 amino acids. Germline lookup yields CDR1 MNHEY and CDR2 SVGEGT. The CDR3: CASTQGISEANVLTF. The CDR3 region has the DNA TGTGCCAGCACTCAGGGAATCTCTGAGGCCAACGTCCTGACTTTC.

Concerning this clonotype itself: At one boundary the junction diverges from the germline segment, which might be a read error. The chain combines TRBV12-3 or TRBV12-4 with TRBJ1-1; 9 nucleotides agree with TRBD1. This CDR3 is 14 amino acids long. CDR3 DNA sequence: TGTGCCAACAGTTTTGGACAGGGGCCCCTTGAAGCTTTCTTT. Protein sequence: CANSFGQGPLEAFF.